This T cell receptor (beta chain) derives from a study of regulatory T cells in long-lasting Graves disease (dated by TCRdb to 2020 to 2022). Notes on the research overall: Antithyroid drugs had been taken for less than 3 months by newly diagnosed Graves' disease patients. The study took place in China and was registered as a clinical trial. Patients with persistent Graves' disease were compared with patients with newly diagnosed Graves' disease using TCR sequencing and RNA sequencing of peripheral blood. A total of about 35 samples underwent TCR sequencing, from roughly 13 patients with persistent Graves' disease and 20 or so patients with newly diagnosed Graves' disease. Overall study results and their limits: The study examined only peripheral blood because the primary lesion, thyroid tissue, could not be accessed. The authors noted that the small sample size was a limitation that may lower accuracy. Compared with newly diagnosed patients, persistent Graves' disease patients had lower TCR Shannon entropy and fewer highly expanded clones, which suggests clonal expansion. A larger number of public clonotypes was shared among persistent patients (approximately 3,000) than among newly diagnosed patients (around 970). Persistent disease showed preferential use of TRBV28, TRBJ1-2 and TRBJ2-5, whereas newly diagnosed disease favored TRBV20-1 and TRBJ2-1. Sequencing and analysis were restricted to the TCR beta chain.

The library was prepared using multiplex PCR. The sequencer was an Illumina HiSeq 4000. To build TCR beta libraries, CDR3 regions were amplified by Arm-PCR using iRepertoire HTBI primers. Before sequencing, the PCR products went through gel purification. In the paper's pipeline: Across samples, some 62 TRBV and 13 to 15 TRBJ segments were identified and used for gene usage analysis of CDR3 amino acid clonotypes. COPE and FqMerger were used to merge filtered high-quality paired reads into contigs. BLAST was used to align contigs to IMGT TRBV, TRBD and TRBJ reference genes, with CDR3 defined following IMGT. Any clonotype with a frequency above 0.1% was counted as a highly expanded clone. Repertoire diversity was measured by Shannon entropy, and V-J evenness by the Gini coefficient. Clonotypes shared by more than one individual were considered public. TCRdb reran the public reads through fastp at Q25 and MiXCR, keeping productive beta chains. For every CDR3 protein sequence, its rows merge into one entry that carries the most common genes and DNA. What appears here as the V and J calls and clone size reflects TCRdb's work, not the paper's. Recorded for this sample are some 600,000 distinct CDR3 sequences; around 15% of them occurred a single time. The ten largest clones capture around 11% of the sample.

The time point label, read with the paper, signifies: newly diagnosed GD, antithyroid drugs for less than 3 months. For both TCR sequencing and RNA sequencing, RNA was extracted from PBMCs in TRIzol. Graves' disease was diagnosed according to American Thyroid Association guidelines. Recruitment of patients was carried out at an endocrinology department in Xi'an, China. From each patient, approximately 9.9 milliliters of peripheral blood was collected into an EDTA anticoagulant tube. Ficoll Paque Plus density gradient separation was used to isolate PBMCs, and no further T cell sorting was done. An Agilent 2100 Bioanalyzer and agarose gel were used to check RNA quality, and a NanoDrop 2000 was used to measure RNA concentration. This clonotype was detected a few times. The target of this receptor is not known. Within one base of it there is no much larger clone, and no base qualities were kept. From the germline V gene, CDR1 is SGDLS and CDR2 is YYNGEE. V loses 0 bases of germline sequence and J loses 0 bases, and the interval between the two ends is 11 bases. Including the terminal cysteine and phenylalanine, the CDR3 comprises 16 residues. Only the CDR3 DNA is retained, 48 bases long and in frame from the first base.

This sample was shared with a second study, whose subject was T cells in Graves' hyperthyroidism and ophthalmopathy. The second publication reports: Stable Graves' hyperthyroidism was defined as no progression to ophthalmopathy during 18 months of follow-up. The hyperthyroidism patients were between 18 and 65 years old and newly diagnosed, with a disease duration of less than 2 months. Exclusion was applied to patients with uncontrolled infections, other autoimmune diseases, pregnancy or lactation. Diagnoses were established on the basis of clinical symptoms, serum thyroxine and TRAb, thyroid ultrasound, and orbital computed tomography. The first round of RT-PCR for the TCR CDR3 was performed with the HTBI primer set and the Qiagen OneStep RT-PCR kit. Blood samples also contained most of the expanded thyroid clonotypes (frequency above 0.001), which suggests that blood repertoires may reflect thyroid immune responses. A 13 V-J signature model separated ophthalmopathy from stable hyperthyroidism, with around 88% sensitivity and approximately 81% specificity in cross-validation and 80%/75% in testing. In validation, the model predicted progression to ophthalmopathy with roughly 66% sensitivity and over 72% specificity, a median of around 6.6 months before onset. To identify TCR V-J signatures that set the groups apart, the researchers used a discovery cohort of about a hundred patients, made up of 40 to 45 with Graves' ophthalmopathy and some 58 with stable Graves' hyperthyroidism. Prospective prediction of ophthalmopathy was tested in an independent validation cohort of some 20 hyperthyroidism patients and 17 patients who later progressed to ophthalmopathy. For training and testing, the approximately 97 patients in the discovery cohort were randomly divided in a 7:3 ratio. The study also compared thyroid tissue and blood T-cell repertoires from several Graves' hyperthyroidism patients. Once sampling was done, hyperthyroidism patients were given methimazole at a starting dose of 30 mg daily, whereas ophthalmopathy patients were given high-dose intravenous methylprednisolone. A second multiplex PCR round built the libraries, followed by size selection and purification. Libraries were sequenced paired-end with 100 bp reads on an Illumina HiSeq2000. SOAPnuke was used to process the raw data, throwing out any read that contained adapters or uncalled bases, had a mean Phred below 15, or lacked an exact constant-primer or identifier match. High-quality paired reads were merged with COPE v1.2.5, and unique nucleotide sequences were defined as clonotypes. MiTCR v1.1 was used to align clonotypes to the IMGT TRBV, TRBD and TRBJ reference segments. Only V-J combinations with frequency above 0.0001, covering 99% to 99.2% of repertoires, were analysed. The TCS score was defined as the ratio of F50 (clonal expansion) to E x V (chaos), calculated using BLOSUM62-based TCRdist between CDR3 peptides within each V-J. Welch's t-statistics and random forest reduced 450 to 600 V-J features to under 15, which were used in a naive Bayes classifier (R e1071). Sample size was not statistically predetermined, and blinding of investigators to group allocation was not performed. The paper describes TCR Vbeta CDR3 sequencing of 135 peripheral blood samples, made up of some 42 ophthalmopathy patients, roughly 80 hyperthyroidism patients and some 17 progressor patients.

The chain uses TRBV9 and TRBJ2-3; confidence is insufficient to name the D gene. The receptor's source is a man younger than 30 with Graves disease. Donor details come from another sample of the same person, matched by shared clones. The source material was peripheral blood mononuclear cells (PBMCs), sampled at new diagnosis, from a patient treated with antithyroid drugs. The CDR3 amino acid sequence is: CASSVVGDRSTDTQYF. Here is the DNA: TGTGCCAGCAGCGTAGTTGGAGATCGAAGCACAGATACGCAGTATTTT.